The source of this TCR beta chain is a study of molecular identifiers for immune sequencing clone quantification. Findings and caveats of the study: Among 800,000 to 1,000,000 naive cells, as was reported, spiked Jurkat TCR RNA from one cell was detectable.

Germline lookup yields CDR1 SGHDT and CDR2 YYEEEE. Trimming left V 3 bases short and J 2 bases short, with 14 bases between. This CDR3 comprises 15 residues. This clonotype was recorded many times. Its antigen is not known. Previously described methods and listed TCR primers produced bulk TCR libraries. Each CDR3 protein gets one entry after TCRdb re-called the PCR reads with MiXCR. In the table there are approximately 41,000 distinct CDR3 sequences, roughly 21% of which are singletons. This TCR was recovered from a human donor in good health. Some libraries in this study had Jurkat cell RNA spiked in. The sample comprised naive CD8+ T cells from blood, with Jurkat cell RNA spiked in. Stated subset: FACS-sorted CD8+CD4-CCR7+CD45RA+ naive T cells. The chain carries TRBV5-6 and TRBJ1-1; maybe TRBD1 (5 bases). Here the CDR3 DNA reads TGTGCCAGCAGCTCCGAAATGCGGACAAACACTGAAGCTTTCTTT. Protein product: CASSSEMRTNTEAFF.